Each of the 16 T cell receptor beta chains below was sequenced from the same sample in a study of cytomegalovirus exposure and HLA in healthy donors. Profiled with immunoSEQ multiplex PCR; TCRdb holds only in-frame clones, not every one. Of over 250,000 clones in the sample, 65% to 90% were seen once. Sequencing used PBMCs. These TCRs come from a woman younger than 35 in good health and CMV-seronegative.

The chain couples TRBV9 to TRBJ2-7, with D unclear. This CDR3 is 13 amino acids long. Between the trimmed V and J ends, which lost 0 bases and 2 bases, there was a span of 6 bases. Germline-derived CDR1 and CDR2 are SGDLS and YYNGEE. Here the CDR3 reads CASSVATAYEQYF. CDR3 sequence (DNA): TGTGCCAGCAGCGTAGCCACAGCCTACGAGCAGTACTTC.

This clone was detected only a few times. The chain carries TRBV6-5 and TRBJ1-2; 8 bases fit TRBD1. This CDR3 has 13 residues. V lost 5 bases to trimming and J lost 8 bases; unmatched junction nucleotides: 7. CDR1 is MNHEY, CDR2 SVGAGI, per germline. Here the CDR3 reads CASSRAGGRGYTF. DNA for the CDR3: TGTGCCAGCAGTCGAGCAGGGGGCAGAGGCTACACCTTC.

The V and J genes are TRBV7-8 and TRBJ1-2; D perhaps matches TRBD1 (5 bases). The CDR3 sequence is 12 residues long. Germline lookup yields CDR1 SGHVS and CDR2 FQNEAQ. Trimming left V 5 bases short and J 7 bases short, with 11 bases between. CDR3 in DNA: TGTGCCAGCAGCACAAGGGGCGTTGGCTACACCTTC. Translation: CASSTRGVGYTF.

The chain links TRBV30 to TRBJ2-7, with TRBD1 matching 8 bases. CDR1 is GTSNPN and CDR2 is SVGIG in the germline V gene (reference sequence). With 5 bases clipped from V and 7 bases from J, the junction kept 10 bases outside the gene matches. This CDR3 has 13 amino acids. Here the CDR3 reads CAWAAGTGGEQYF. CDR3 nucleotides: TGTGCCTGGGCCGCCGGGACAGGAGGTGAGCAGTACTTC.

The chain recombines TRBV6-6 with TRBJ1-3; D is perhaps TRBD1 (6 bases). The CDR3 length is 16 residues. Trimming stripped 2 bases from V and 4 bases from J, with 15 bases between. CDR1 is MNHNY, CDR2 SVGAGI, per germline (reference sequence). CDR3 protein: CASSYTQGFEGNTIYF. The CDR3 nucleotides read TGTGCCAGCAGTTACACTCAGGGGTTCGAAGGAAACACCATATATTTT.

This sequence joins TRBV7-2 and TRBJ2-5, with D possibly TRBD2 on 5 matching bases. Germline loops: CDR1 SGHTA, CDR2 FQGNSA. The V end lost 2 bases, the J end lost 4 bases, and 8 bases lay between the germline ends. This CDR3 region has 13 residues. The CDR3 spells CASSLSGPETQYF. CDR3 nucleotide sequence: TGTGCCAGCAGCTTAAGCGGCCCAGAGACCCAGTACTTC. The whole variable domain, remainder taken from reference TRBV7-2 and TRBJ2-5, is GAGVSQSPSNKVTEKGKDVELRCDPISGHTALYWYRQSLGQGLEFLIYFQGNSAPDKSGLPSDRFSAERTGGSVSTLTIQRTQQEDSAVYLCASSLSGPETQYFGPGTRLLVL.

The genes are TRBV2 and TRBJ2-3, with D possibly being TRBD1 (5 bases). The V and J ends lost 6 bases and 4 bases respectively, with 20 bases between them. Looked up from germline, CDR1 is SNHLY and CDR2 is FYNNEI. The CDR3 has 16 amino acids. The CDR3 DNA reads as TGTGCCAGCAGCGCAGGGCAGGGTTTATGGGCAGATACGCAGTATTTT. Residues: CASSAGQGLWADTQYF.

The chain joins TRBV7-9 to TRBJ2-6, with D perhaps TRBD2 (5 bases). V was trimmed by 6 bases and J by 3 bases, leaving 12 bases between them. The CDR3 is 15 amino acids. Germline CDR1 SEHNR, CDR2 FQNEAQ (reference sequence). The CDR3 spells CASRGGGSGANVLTF. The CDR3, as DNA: TGTGCCAGCAGAGGCGGAGGCAGTGGGGCCAACGTCCTGACTTTC.

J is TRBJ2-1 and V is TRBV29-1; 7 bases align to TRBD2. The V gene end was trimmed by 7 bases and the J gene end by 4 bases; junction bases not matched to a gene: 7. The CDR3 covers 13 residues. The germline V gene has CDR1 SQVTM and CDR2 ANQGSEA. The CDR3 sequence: CSGPSGPYNEQFF. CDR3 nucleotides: TGCAGCGGCCCTAGCGGTCCTTACAATGAGCAGTTCTTC.

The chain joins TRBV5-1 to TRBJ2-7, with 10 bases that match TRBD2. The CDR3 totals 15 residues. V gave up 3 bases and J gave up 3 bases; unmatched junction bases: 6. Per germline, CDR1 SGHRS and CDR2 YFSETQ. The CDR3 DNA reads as TGCGCCAGCAGCTGGAGCGGGAGGGCCCTCTACGAGCAGTACTTC. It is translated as CASSWSGRALYEQYF.

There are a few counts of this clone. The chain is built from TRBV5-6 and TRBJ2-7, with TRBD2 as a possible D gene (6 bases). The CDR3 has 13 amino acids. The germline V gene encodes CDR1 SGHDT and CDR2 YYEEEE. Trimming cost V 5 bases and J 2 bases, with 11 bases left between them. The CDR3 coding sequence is TGTGCCAGCAGACGGACGGGGGCCTACGAGCAGTACTTC. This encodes CASRRTGAYEQYF.

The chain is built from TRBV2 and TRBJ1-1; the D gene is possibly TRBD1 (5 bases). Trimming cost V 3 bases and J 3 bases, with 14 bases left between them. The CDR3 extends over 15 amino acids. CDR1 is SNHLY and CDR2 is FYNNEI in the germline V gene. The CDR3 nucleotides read TGTGCCAGCAGTGAGGGGGGGGTTAGGTACACTGAAGCTTTCTTT. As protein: CASSEGGVRYTEAFF.

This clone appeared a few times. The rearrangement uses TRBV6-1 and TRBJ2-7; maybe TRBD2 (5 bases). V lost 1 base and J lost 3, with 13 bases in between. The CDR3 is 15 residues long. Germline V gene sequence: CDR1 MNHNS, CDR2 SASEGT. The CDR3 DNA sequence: TGTGCCAGCAGTGAAGTTCCGGGAATCGGCTACGAGCAGTACTTC. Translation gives CASSEVPGIGYEQYF.

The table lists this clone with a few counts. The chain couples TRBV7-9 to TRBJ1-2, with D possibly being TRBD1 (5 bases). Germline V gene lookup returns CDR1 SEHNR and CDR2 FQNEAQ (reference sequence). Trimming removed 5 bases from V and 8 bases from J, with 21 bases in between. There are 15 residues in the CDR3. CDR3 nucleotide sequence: TGTGCCAGCAGCCCCCGGCGGGGGTTATTAGGGGGCTACACCTTC. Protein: CASSPRRGLLGGYTF.

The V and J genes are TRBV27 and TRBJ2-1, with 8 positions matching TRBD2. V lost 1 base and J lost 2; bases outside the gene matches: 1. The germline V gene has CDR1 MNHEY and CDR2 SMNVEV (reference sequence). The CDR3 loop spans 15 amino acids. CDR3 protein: CASSLLAGTYNEQFF. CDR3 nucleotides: TGTGCCAGCAGTTTATTAGCGGGGACCTACAATGAGCAGTTCTTC.

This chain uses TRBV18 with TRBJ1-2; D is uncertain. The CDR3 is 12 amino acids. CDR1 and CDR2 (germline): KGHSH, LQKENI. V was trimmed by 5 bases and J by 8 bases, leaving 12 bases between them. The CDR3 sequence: CASSADVEGYTF. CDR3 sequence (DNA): TGTGCCAGCTCAGCAGATGTGGAGGGCTACACCTTC.